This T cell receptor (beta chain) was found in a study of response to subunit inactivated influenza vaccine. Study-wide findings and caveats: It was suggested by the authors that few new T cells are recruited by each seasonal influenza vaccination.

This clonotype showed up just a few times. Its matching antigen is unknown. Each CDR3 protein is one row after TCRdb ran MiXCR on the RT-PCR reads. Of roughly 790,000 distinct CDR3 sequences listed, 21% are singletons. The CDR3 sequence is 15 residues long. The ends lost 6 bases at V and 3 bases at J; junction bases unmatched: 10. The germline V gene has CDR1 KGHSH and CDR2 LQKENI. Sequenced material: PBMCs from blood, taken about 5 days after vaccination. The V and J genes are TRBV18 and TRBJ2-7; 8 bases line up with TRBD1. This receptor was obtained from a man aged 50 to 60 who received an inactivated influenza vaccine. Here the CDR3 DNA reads TGTGCCAGCTCGTCCGGCCAGGGACAGGACTACGAGCAGTACTTC. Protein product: CASSSGQGQDYEQYF. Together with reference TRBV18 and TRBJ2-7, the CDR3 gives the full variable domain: NAGVMQNPRHLVRRRGQEARLRCSPMKGHSHVYWYRQLPEEGLKFMVYLQKENIIDESGMPKERFSAEFPKEGPSILRIQQVVRGDSAAYFCASSSGQGQDYEQYFGPGTRLTVT.